This T cell receptor (beta chain) was obtained from a study of cytotoxic CD8 clonotypes in ibrutinib-treated CLL. Data came from immunoSEQ multiplex PCR; TCRdb stores just in-frame clones and leaves some out. The sample has about 150,000 clones, roughly three quarters seen once. The length of the CDR3 is 14 residues. Germline V CDR1 and CDR2: LGHNA, YNFKEQ. V was cut by 5 bases and J by 5 bases, with 16 bases left in between. The source is a human donor with chronic lymphocytic leukemia. V usage is TRBV4-2 and J usage is TRBJ2-7; D is perhaps TRBD2 (6 bases). The specimen was PBMCs, collected after 24 months of ibrutinib treatment. The CDR3 DNA follows: TGTGCCAGCAGCACCCTTGGGGGGTTAGACGAGCAGTACTTC. The encoded protein is CASSTLGGLDEQYF.